The 26 T cell receptor beta chains given below trace back to one sample, sequenced in a study of T cells after yellow fever vaccination. In TCRdb, the 5' RACE reads were re-called with MiXCR into one record per CDR3 protein. This sample has 400,000 or so distinct CDR3 sequences, with roughly 10% found just once. The sequences come from PBMCs, collected on the day of the first yellow fever vaccination. All receptors come from a man between 18 and 35 years old who received the YFV17D yellow fever vaccine.

The chain uses TRBV9 and TRBJ1-2, with unresolved D. Germline-derived CDR1 and CDR2 are SGDLS and YYNGEE. The CDR3 loop spans 13 amino acids. Trimming pared 0 bases from V and 1 base from J, leaving 4 bases between. CDR3 nucleotide sequence: TGTGCCAGCAGCGTAGACAATAACTATGGCTACACCTTC. This sequence encodes CASSVDNNYGYTF.

The V call is TRBV7-3, the J call TRBJ2-2; D possibly corresponds to TRBD1 (6 bases). There are 14 residues in the CDR3. V lost 4 bases, J lost 7 bases, and 13 bases lay in between. In germline, CDR1 is SGHTA, CDR2 FQGTGA. CDR3 protein: CASSSYRVGGELFF. The CDR3 DNA is TGTGCCAGCAGCTCCTACAGGGTGGGCGGGGAGCTGTTTTTT.

This clonotype occurred a few times. V gene TRBV28 combines with J gene TRBJ2-7; 7 nucleotides line up with TRBD1. V was clipped by 6 bases and J by 4 bases; unmatched bases: 3. This CDR3 region has 12 residues. Per germline, CDR1 MDHEN and CDR2 SYDVKM. In DNA, the CDR3 is TGTGCCAGCAGCGCGACAGGGTACGAGCAGTACGTC. Translated: CASSATGYEQYV.

This clonotype was observed a few times. The J gene is TRBJ2-1, the V gene TRBV15, with D possibly being TRBD1 or TRBD2 (7 bases each). Trimming stripped 1 base from V and 8 bases from J, with 18 bases between. The CDR3 covers 16 residues. Per germline, CDR1 LNHNV and CDR2 YYDKDF (reference sequence). CDR3 sequence: CATSRAGRGGGYEQFF. The CDR3 region has the DNA TGTGCCACCAGCAGAGCAGGTAGGGGAGGGGGCTATGAGCAGTTCTTC.

The J gene is TRBJ2-3, the V gene TRBV4-1, with 7 bases matching TRBD2. Trimming removed 1 base from V and 6 bases from J; junction bases left unmatched: 16. Per the germline V gene, CDR1 is MGHRA and CDR2 is YSYEKL. This CDR3 contains 18 residues. CDR3 sequence: CASSQGSSSGVRADTQYF. The CDR3 DNA reads TGCGCCAGCAGCCAAGGGAGTTCCAGCGGGGTGAGGGCGGATACGCAGTATTTT.

The chain joins TRBV5-6 to TRBJ2-7, with D maybe TRBD1 (5 bases). The CDR3 runs to 12 residues. From germline, CDR1 is SGHDT and CDR2 YYEEEE. V lost 0 bases to trimming and J lost 4 bases, with 5 bases between them. The CDR3 sequence is CASSLGQYEQYV. The CDR3 nucleotides are TGTGCCAGCAGCTTGGGACAGTACGAGCAGTACGTC.

This clonotype has more than one count but fewer than ten. For the CDR3, the DNA is TGTGCCAGCAGCTTACCATCCCGGGATGAGACCCAGTACTTC. Translation: CASSLPSRDETQYF. This sequence joins TRBV7-9 and TRBJ2-5; possible D gene TRBD2, 5 bases. The CDR3 covers 14 residues. The V and J ends lost 2 bases and 5 bases respectively, with 12 bases between them. Germline V lookup: CDR1 SEHNR, CDR2 FQNEAQ (reference sequence).

J is TRBJ1-4 and V is TRBV15; weak D call: TRBD1 (5 bases). Trimming cost V 6 bases and J 0 bases, with 11 bases left between them. The CDR3 is made up of 15 amino acids. CDR1 is LNHNV and CDR2 is YYDKDF in the germline V gene (reference sequence). This CDR3 is CATSNRLATNEKLFF. CDR3 coding DNA: TGTGCCACCAGTAACAGGCTAGCAACTAATGAAAAACTGTTTTTT.

This clonotype was seen a few times. The CDR3 loop reads CASSLFHRDDEKLFF. The CDR3 bases are TGCGCCAGCAGCCTGTTCCACAGGGATGATGAAAAACTGTTTTTT. The V call is TRBV4-1, the J call TRBJ1-4; possible D gene TRBD1, 6 bases. V shed 4 bases and J shed 6 bases, with 15 bases lying between them. This CDR3 region has 15 residues. From germline, CDR1 is MGHRA and CDR2 YSYEKL.

This clonotype was detected only a few times. The chain recombines TRBV6-6 with TRBJ1-4; no definite D call. V dropped 4 bases and J dropped 5 bases, with 8 bases sitting between them. From germline, CDR1 is MNHNY and CDR2 SVGAGI (reference sequence). This CDR3 has 13 residues. This CDR3 is CASSSEQNEKLFF. The CDR3 DNA reads TGTGCCAGCAGTTCGGAACAAAATGAAAAACTGTTTTTT.

This chain uses TRBV3-1 with TRBJ2-7, with D perhaps assigned TRBD1 or TRBD2 (5 bases each). Trimming removed 4 bases at V and 2 bases at J, with 12 bases between. Germline CDR1 reads LGHDT; CDR2 reads YNNKEL (reference sequence). The CDR3 runs to 14 residues. This CDR3 reads CASSRGTVTYEQYF. In DNA, the CDR3 is TGTGCCAGCAGCCGAGGGACCGTGACCTACGAGCAGTACTTC.

This clonotype was counted a few times. For the CDR3, the DNA is TGTGCCACCTCGGGGGTAACTAATGAAAAACTGTTTTTT. Its translation: CATSGVTNEKLFF. The rearrangement joins TRBV24-1 to TRBJ1-4, with a tentative D call TRBD1 (5 bases). The CDR3 totals 13 residues. Germline V gene sequence: CDR1 KGHDR, CDR2 SFDVKD. The V gene lost 9 bases and the J gene lost 1 base, with 8 bases spanning the gap.

This clonotype was picked up a small number of times. V and J are TRBV20-1 and TRBJ2-3; a possible D gene is TRBD2 (5 bases). V was trimmed by 6 bases and J by 0 bases, leaving 16 bases between them. CDR1 and CDR2 (germline): DFQATT, SNEGSKA (reference sequence). The CDR3 runs to 15 residues. The CDR3 sequence: CSARPFGVSTDTQYF. The DNA for the CDR3 is TGCAGTGCGAGACCCTTCGGGGTCAGCACAGATACGCAGTATTTT.

This chain connects TRBV7-2 to TRBJ2-3; 9 bases align to TRBD2. Germline assignment: CDR1 SGHTA and CDR2 FQGNSA. This CDR3 has 17 residues. The trim removed 0 bases at V and 6 bases at J, leaving 10 bases unmatched. CDR3 sequence: CASSLAQRGAPRDTQYF. CDR3 coding DNA: TGTGCCAGCAGCTTAGCCCAGCGGGGGGCGCCAAGGGATACGCAGTATTTT.

This clonotype was detected a few times. This chain uses TRBV4-3 with TRBJ2-5; 13 nucleotides agree with TRBD2. After removal of 0 bases from V and 3 bases from J, the junction contained 4 bases not matched to a gene. Germline V gene data show CDR1 as LGHNA and CDR2 as YSLEER. The CDR3 contains 17 residues. CDR3 sequence: CASSQDGGTSGEETQYF. The CDR3, as DNA: TGCGCCAGCAGCCAAGATGGGGGGACTAGCGGGGAAGAGACCCAGTACTTC.

This clonotype was seen a few times. The chain combines TRBV5-1 with TRBJ1-6; D is unclear. Trimming stripped 4 bases from V and 0 bases from J, with 11 bases between. This CDR3 is built from 16 residues. Germline CDR1 is SGHRS and CDR2 is YFSETQ. The CDR3 protein is CASSLALSSYNSPLHF. The CDR3, as DNA: TGCGCCAGCAGCCTGGCCTTGAGCTCCTATAATTCACCCCTCCACTTT.

This clonotype was counted only a few times. The chain combines TRBV6-1 with TRBJ1-4; a possible D gene is TRBD1 (5 bases). This CDR3 region has 15 residues. V was shortened by 6 bases and J by 2 bases, with 13 bases between the two germline ends. The germline V gene has CDR1 MNHNS and CDR2 SASEGT. The CDR3 DNA reads as TGTGCCAGCAGATTGACAGTGTTGACTAATGAAAAACTGTTTTTT. This sequence encodes CASRLTVLTNEKLFF.

This clonotype was picked up many times. The chain is built from TRBV5-1 and TRBJ1-4; D unresolved. This CDR3 spans 15 amino acids. Trimming cost V 0 bases and J 12 bases, with 18 bases left between them. The germline CDR1 and CDR2 sequences are SGHRS and YFSETQ. The CDR3 DNA is TGCGCCAGCAGCTTGGTCGGCCCGCCGTTAGCGGAACTGTTTTTT. Amino acids: CASSLVGPPLAELFF. The full variable domain, with the rest looked up from reference TRBV5-1 and TRBJ1-4, is KAGVTQTPRYLIKTRGQQVTLSCSPISGHRSVSWYQQTPGQGLQFLFEYFSETQRNKGNFPGRFSGRQFSNSRSEMNVSTLELGDSALYLCASSLVGPPLAELFFGSGTQLSVL.

In its sample, this clonotype was seen a few times. The gene calls are TRBV7-8 and TRBJ2-7, with 7 bases aligning to TRBD2. The ends lost 2 bases at V and 2 bases at J; junction bases unmatched: 9. The CDR3 is made up of 16 amino acids. Germline CDR1 and CDR2: SGHVS and FQNEAQ. The CDR3 protein is CASSLRRTSKTYEQYF. The CDR3 coding sequence is TGTGCCAGCAGCTTACGGCGGACTAGTAAGACCTACGAGCAGTACTTC.

This chain uses TRBV27 with TRBJ2-3; D unresolved. The CDR3 covers 14 residues. Trimming removed 7 bases from V and 5 bases from J, with 16 bases in between. Germline V gene sequence: CDR1 MNHEY, CDR2 SMNVEV (reference sequence). The CDR3 reads CASTRWGSQDTQYF. As DNA, the CDR3 is TGTGCCAGCACTCGCTGGGGATCCCAAGATACGCAGTATTTT.

This clonotype was detected ten times or more. The J gene is TRBJ2-7, the V gene TRBV19, with TRBD1 matching over 7 bases. The germline V gene has CDR1 LNHDA and CDR2 SQIVND (reference sequence). Trimming took 5 bases from V and 4 from J; bases not matched to a gene: 8. The length of the CDR3 is 14 residues. CDR3 sequence: CASSLPGQRYEQYF. For the CDR3, the DNA is TGTGCCAGTAGTCTCCCGGGACAGAGGTACGAGCAGTACTTC.

The chain links TRBV5-1 to TRBJ2-5, with unresolved D. The CDR3 is made up of 15 amino acids. V lost 2 bases to trimming and J lost 2 bases, with 13 bases between them. Germline loops: CDR1 SGHRS, CDR2 YFSETQ. CDR3 sequence reads: CASSFLQDLQETQYF. CDR3 nucleotide sequence: TGCGCCAGCAGCTTCCTGCAGGACCTACAAGAGACCCAGTACTTC.

This clonotype showed up just a few times. V is TRBV7-2 and J is TRBJ2-7; no clear D gene. V was cut by 5 bases and J by 4 bases, with 18 bases left in between. The CDR3 runs 15 residues. Per germline, CDR1 SGHTA and CDR2 FQGNSA. The chain's CDR3 is CASSPSSGRQYEQYF. CDR3 DNA: TGTGCCAGCAGCCCCTCATCGGGCCGCCAGTACGAGCAGTACTTC.

Only a few counts were recorded for this clonotype. V is TRBV24-1 and J is TRBJ2-5; no clear D gene. CDR1 and CDR2 (germline): KGHDR, SFDVKD. Trimming removed 0 bases from V and 6 bases from J, with 10 bases in between. The CDR3 loop spans 14 amino acids. CDR3 nucleotide sequence: TGTGCCACCAGTGATTTGGAGCCAACCAAGACCCAGTACTTC. The encoded protein is CATSDLEPTKTQYF.

This chain connects TRBV29-1 to TRBJ1-1; tentatively, D is TRBD1 (5 bases). CDR1 is SQVTM and CDR2 is ANQGSEA in the germline V gene. With 4 bases removed from V and 6 bases from J, the gap between germline ends came to 15 bases. The CDR3 totals 13 residues. Written as DNA, the CDR3 is TGCAGCGTTGCCTACGGGGGGTGCGCTGAAGCTTTCTTT. Translating it yields CSVAYGGCAEAFF. Complete variable domain (other parts from reference TRBV29-1 and TRBJ1-1): SAVISQKPSRDICQRGTSLTIQCQVDSQVTMMFWYRQQPGQSLTLIATANQGSEATYESGFVIDKFPISRPNLTFSTLTVSNMSPEDSSIYLCSVAYGGCAEAFFGQGTRLTVV.

This clonotype showed up just a few times. V is TRBV15 and J is TRBJ2-2, with D tentatively TRBD1 (6 bases). The CDR3 runs 16 residues. V was cut by 3 bases and J by 4 bases, with 15 bases left in between. Germline V CDR1 and CDR2: LNHNV, YYDKDF (reference sequence). This chain's CDR3 is CATSSVQGLGTGELFF. CDR3 nucleotides: TGTGCCACCAGCAGTGTACAGGGATTGGGCACCGGGGAGCTGTTTTTT.